This TCR beta chain was sequenced during a study of blood T cells in healthy people across ages. On the study more broadly: Per every two T cells, about one barcoded beta molecule was captured by template switching. The study, taken as a whole, reports: Donor CMV infection status was unknown, possibly confounding age-related changes in expanded clonotypes. One million T cells yielded diversity estimates that were considered underestimates.

A second PCR of about 7 to 12 cycles used a sample-barcoded 5' primer and a J-beta primer mix. TCRdb recomputed calls from the 5' RACE reads with MiXCR, one row per CDR3 protein. Seen here are some 930,000 distinct CDR3 sequences, 25% to 35% observed once, and the top ten hold about a tenth. This clonotype was picked up a small number of times. Its antigen is unknown. The length of the CDR3 is 14 residues. V was clipped by 5 bases and J by 3 bases, with 13 bases between them. Germline-derived CDR1 and CDR2 are SGHTA and FQGTGA. The sample was also reused in another study, on T cells of mothers and their children.

This clonotype was obtained from a woman between 40 and 50 years old in good health. The material sequenced was blood. This chain connects TRBV7-3 to TRBJ1-2, with a possible D match to TRBD1 (6 bases). CDR3 coding DNA: TGTGCCAGCAGCACATCAGGGGTTGACTATGGCTACACCTTC. This encodes CASSTSGVDYGYTF.